The 17 T cell receptor beta chains below were found in one sample sequenced in a study of blood T cell repertoires in COVID-19. Method: immunoSEQ multiplex PCR; TCRdb's copy keeps in-frame clones and lacks some. The table lists roughly 100,000 clones, around nine tenths of them singletons, with 15% to 20% in the top ten. The sequenced sample consisted of peripheral blood. These receptors were collected from a woman older than 75 in a cohort sampled during active COVID-19.

The CDR3 coding sequence is TGTGCCAGCAGTGGGGCGGGGGGGAAGGACTACAATGAGCAGTTCTTC. It encodes CASSGAGGKDYNEQFF. This sequence joins TRBV2 and TRBJ2-1, with TRBD2 matching over 9 bases. V trimming: 4 bases; J trimming: 3 bases; junction bases outside the gene matches: 7. This CDR3 has 16 amino acids. Per germline, CDR1 SNHLY and CDR2 FYNNEI.

The chain has TRBV21-1 and TRBJ1-2. TRBV21-1 is recorded as a pseudogene. This CDR3 spans 12 amino acids. CDR3 sequence (DNA): TGTGCCACCCGCGGGACTACGGATACCTACACCTTC. Translating gives CATRGTTDTYTF.

This chain joins TRBV6-5 and TRBJ1-3; TRBD1 aligns across 7 bases. CDR3 length: 14 residues. Germline V CDR1 and CDR2: MNHEY, SVGAGI. Germline trimming cut 6 bases from V and 3 bases from J; bases unmatched to any gene: 5. The CDR3: CASRKQGNGNTIYF. DNA for the CDR3: TGTGCCAGCAGGAAACAGGGGAATGGAAACACCATATATTTT.

The J gene is TRBJ2-7, the V gene TRBV30; 10 bases are a match to TRBD1. The germline gives CDR1 GTSNPN, CDR2 SVGIG (reference sequence). V gave up 4 bases and J gave up 9 bases; unmatched junction bases: 15. The CDR3 has 15 residues. CDR3 nucleotide sequence: TGTGCCTGGATTATTCCGGGACAGGGGACCGGCGGGCAGTACTTC. It specifies CAWIIPGQGTGGQYF.

V gene TRBV6-1 combines with J gene TRBJ1-6; no clear D. Germline CDR1 is MNHNS and CDR2 is SASEGT. Trimming took off 0 bases at V and 10 bases at J, with 7 bases between the two ends. The CDR3 totals 13 residues. The CDR3 DNA follows: TGTGCCAGCAGTGAAGCGCGGATCTCACCCCTCCACTTT. Translating gives CASSEARISPLHF.

Details on this clone: An end of the junction differs from the germline gene, which may be a read error. The chain combines TRBV6-4 with TRBJ2-5; D perhaps matches TRBD2 (7 bases). CDR3 size: 16 residues. From germline, CDR1 is MRHNA and CDR2 SNTAGT. CDR3 sequence (DNA): TGTCCCAGCCGGGGGGCAGAAAAGATAGGTCAGGAGACCCAGTACTTC. It is translated as CPSRGAEKIGQETQYF.

This chain joins TRBV24-1 and TRBJ1-1; a weak D match, TRBD1 (5 bases). Per the germline V gene, CDR1 is KGHDR and CDR2 is SFDVKD. Between the trimmed V and J ends, which lost 0 bases and 11 bases, there was a span of 12 bases. This CDR3 region has 13 residues. Written as DNA, the CDR3 is TGTGCCACCAGTGATTTGATGGGGGGTGTCGCTTTCTTT. This encodes CATSDLMGGVAFF.

The V gene is TRBV6-5, the J gene TRBJ1-1; unclear D gene. The V and J ends lost 6 bases and 1 base respectively, with 15 bases between them. The germline V gene encodes CDR1 MNHEY and CDR2 SVGAGI. CDR3 length equals 15 residues. CDR3 in amino acids: CASSINPVPNTEAFF. In nucleotides, the CDR3 is TGTGCCAGCAGCATAAATCCGGTCCCGAACACTGAAGCTTTCTTT.

The chain has TRBV5-1 and TRBJ2-1; 7 positions match TRBD2. J lost 8 bases, V lost 5 bases, and 19 bases had no gene match. CDR3 length: 17 residues. Germline loops: CDR1 SGHRS, CDR2 YFSETQ. Here the CDR3 reads CASSPGFGEGSPHEQFF. In DNA form, the CDR3 reads TGCGCCAGCAGTCCTGGTTTTGGGGAGGGGTCTCCGCATGAGCAGTTCTTC.

This chain joins TRBV3-1 (or the pseudogene TRBV3-2) and TRBJ1-3, with 7 bases lining up with TRBD1. The CDR3 covers 17 residues. V was pared by 0 bases and J by 3 bases, with 8 bases of the junction left unmatched. Germline values: CDR1 LGHDT, CDR2 YNNKEL (reference sequence). The chain's CDR3 is CASSQDAGGGFGNTIYF. CDR3 nucleotides: TGTGCCAGCAGCCAAGATGCGGGAGGGGGCTTTGGAAACACCATATATTTT.

V gene TRBV9 combines with J gene TRBJ1-3, with 7 nucleotides matching TRBD1. Germline-derived CDR1 and CDR2 are SGDLS and YYNGEE. CDR3 size: 15 residues. The J segment lost 0 bases and the V segment lost 4 bases, leaving 4 bases of the junction unmatched. Here the CDR3 reads CASSPGQVSGNTIYF. The CDR3 DNA follows: TGTGCCAGCAGCCCCGGACAGGTCTCTGGAAACACCATATATTTT.

The CDR3 DNA is TGTGCCAGCAGCTTAGGCACCGGGATGGGACAGGAGAGGATTGAAGCTTTCTTT. Encoded protein: CASSLGTGMGQERIEAFF. The rearrangement links TRBV7-9 to TRBJ1-1; 8 positions match TRBD1. The germline V gene encodes CDR1 SEHNR and CDR2 FQNEAQ (reference sequence). J gave up 7 bases and V 1 base, and 17 bases lay outside the gene matches. The CDR3 loop spans 18 amino acids.

This clone has just one count. The chain recombines TRBV20-1 with TRBJ2-1; TRBD2 agrees at 11 bases. CDR3 length equals 14 residues. Looked up from germline, CDR1 is DFQATT and CDR2 is SNEGSKA (reference sequence). Trimming at V came to 3 bases and at J to 7 bases, leaving 5 bases not matched to a gene. CDR3 sequence reads: CSASGTSGGNEQFF. Written as DNA, the CDR3 is TGCAGTGCTAGTGGTACTAGCGGGGGAAATGAGCAGTTCTTC.

The J gene is TRBJ2-1, the V gene TRBV5-4; weak D call: TRBD2 (6 bases). This CDR3 is built from 16 residues. Looked up from germline, CDR1 is SGHNT and CDR2 is YYREEE (reference sequence). V was trimmed by 0 bases and J by 3 bases, leaving 13 bases between them. Here the CDR3 DNA reads TGTGCCAGCAGCTTGGCCGCGGGACTGGGCTACAATGAGCAGTTCTTC. Translated, it gives CASSLAAGLGYNEQFF.

A few counts support this clone. V is TRBV27 and J is TRBJ2-5; 14 bases fit TRBD2. V lost 4 bases and J lost 4; bases outside the gene matches: 8. CDR1 and CDR2 from the germline V gene are MNHEY and SMNVEV (reference sequence). This CDR3 contains 17 residues. CDR3 nucleotides: TGTGCCAGCAGTTCCAAAGGGACTAGCGGGAGAGGAGAGACCCAGTACTTC. Protein product: CASSSKGTSGRGETQYF.

This clone was seen only a few times. The chain recombines TRBV7-9 with TRBJ2-4; 10 bases match TRBD1. V lost 5 bases, J lost 7 bases, and 8 bases stayed unmatched. Germline V gene lookup returns CDR1 SEHNR and CDR2 FQNEAQ (reference sequence). This CDR3 contains 15 residues. Here the CDR3 DNA reads TGTGCCAGCAGCACGCAGACAGGGGGCTGGAACATTCAGTACTTC. Amino acids: CASSTQTGGWNIQYF.

The sample holds a few counts of this clone. The sample holds other DNA sequences that translate to the same CDR3. The chain employs TRBV29-1 and TRBJ1-1; D not certain. The V gene lost 6 bases and the J gene lost 1 base, with 6 bases spanning the gap. Germline V gene lookup returns CDR1 SQVTM and CDR2 ANQGSEA. This CDR3 has 11 residues. This CDR3 is CSVRGNTEAFF. CDR3 sequence (DNA): TGCAGCGTCCGGGGGAACACTGAAGCTTTCTTT.